This entry is about one T cell receptor (beta chain). The antigen is undetermined. This sample is drawn from a study of CD8 T cells in ankylosing spondylitis. Study-wide results and limits: What seemed typical of ankylosing spondylitis blood was a TCR beta motif built from roughly eight highly homologous variants.

By quantitative 5'-RACE with molecular barcodes, the TCR beta libraries were made. TCRdb re-derived calls from the 5' RACE reads in MiXCR, one entry per CDR3 protein. The sample lists approximately 200,000 distinct CDR3 sequences; roughly 12% were seen once. Input material: blood, either unsorted or a sorted T cell fraction (not recorded which). This TCR came from a male donor with ankylosing spondylitis or in good health (not recorded which).

CDR3 residues: CASSLSADTSYEQYF. The CDR3 region has the DNA TGTGCCAGCAGTTTATCGGCGGACACGTCCTACGAGCAGTACTTC. The chain carries TRBV27 and TRBJ2-7; tentatively, D is TRBD1 (5 bases). Trimming shortened V by 0 bases and J by 1 base, and 10 bases separated the two germline ends. The germline gives CDR1 MNHEY, CDR2 SMNVEV (reference sequence). The CDR3 consists of 15 residues.